This TCR beta chain is from a study of post-analysis software for immune sequencing data. Points from the study as a whole: Strong co-clustering by F measure linked samples that shared a preparation batch. Compared against controls, patients with multiple sclerosis displayed significantly lower normalized Chao1 diversity. The five TRBV segments detected at higher frequency in patients than in controls included TRBV5-6, TRBV5-1 and TRBV20-1.

Incorporated into the TCR beta cDNA libraries were unique molecular identifiers, which served to reduce PCR and sequencing biases. Input amounts of about 0.95 to 11 million T cells were used. These gave about 500,000 cDNA molecules, so each molecule approximated one T cell. TCRdb fed the PCR reads into MiXCR, producing one record per CDR3 protein. The sample contains fewer than 850,000 distinct CDR3 sequences, just under 30% of which appear only once. Details on this clonotype: No antigen is known for it.

The V gene's germline CDR1 is SNHLY and CDR2 FYNNEI. V was clipped by 7 bases and J by 4 bases, with 13 bases between them. This CDR3 spans 13 amino acids. Specimen: blood. This sequence originates from a girl between 5 and 17 years old with multiple sclerosis. The chain carries TRBV2 and TRBJ1-2; D is perhaps TRBD1 (5 bases). In nucleotides, the CDR3 is TGTGCCAGCATCACGACAGCCAGCTATGGCTACACCTTC. Its protein is CASITTASYGYTF.